The clone carrying this T cell receptor beta chain was seen only once. Its specificity is unknown. The junction departs from germline at one end; a sequencing error may be responsible. This entry belongs to a study of T cell repertoires in cytomegalovirus infection. Study as a whole: Both CMV infection and a matching HLA type were indicated by public TCR beta signatures. Study results and limitations: It was HLA-C-restricted CMV-specific TCR beta clonotypes that dominated the response ex vivo. The study identified carriers of CMV plus the relevant HLA from cumulative public TCR beta family frequency.

MiXCR, applied by TCRdb to the reads, yields one record per CDR3 protein. This table has 7,600 or so distinct CDR3 sequences, approximately 54% appearing once. Germline V gene lookup returns CDR1 MNHEY and CDR2 SMNVEV (reference sequence). The CDR3 spans 14 residues. The rearrangement joins TRBV27 to TRBJ1-2, with D perhaps TRBD1 (5 bases). Material: PBMCs, sequenced either directly or after in vitro stimulation (not recorded which). This clonotype was obtained from a human donor in good health (CMV status not recorded). Some clones in this sample may be carry-over from other donors' samples. The CDR3 DNA sequence: TGTGCCAGCATTTTGCATGGGGGAAACTATTGCTACACCTTC. Protein product: CASILHGGNYCYTF.